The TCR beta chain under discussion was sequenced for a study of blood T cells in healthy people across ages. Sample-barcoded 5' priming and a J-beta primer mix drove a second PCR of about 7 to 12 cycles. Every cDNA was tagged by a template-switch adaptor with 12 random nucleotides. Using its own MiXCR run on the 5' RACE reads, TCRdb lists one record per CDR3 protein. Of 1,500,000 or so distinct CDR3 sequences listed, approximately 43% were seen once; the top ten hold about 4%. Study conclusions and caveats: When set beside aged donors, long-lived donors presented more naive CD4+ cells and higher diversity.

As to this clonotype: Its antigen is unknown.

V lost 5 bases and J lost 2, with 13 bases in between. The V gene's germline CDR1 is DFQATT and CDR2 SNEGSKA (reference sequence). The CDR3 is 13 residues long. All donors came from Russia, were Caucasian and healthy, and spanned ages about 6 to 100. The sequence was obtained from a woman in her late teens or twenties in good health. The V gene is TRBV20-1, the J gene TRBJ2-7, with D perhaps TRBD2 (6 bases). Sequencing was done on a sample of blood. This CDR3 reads CSAWDFSTYEQYF. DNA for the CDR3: TGCAGTGCTTGGGACTTCTCCACCTACGAGCAGTACTTC.